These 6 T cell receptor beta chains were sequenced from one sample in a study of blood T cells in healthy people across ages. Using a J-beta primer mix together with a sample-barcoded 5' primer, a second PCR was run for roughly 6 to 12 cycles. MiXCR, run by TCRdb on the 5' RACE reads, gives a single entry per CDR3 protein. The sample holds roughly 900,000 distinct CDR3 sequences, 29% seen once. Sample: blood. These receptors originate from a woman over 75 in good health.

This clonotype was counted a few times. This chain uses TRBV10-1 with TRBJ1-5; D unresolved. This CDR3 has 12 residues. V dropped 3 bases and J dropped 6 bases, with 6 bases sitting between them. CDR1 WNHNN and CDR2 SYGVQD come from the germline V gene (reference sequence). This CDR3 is CASSDGFQPQHF. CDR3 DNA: TGCGCCAGCAGTGATGGCTTTCAGCCCCAGCATTTT.

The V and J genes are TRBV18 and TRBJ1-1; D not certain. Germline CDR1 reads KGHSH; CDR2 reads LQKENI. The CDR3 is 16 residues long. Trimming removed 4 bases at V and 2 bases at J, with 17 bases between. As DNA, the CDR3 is TGTGCCAGCTCACTACACCGAGCGGGGTTTAACACTGAAGCTTTCTTT. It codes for CASSLHRAGFNTEAFF.

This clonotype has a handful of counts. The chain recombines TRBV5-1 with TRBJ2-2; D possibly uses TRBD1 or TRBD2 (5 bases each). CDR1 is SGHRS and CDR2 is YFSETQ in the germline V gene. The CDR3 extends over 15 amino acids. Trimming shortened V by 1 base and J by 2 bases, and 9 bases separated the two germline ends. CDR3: CASSLIGTNTGELFF. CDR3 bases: TGCGCCAGCAGCTTGATCGGGACCAACACCGGGGAGCTGTTTTTT.

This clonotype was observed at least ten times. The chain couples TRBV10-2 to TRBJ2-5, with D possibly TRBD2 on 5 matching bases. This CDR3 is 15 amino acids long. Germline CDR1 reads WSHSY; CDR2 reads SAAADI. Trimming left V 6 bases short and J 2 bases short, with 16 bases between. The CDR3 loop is CASSNYQAAQETQYF. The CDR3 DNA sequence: TGCGCCAGCAGCAACTACCAAGCGGCGCAAGAGACCCAGTACTTC.

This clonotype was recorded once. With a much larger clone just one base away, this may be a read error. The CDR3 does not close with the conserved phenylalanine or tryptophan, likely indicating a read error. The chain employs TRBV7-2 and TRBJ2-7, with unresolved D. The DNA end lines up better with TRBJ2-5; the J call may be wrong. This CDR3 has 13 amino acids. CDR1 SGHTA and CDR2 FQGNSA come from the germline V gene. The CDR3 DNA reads TGTGCCAGCACCCCTATACGCCGGGAGACCCAGTACTTA. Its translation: CASTPIRRETQYL.

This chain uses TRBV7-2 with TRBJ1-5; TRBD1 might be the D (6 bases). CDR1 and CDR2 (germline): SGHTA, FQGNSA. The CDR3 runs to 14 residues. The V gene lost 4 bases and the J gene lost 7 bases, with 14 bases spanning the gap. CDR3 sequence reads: CASSSRPGEQPQHF. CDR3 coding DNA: TGTGCCAGCAGCTCACGGCCAGGGGAACAGCCCCAGCATTTT.